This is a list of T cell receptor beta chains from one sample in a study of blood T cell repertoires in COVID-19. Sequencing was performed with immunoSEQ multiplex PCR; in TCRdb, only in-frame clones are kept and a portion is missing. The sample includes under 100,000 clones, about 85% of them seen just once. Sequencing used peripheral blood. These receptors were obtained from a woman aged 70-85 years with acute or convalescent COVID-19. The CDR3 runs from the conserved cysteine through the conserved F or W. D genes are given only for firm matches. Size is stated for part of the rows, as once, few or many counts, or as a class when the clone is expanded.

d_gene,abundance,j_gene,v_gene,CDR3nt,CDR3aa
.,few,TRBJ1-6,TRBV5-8,TGTGCCACTTCAGGACTTTTAGGTTCACCCCTCCACTTT,CATSGLLGSPLHF
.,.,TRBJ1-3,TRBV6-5,TGTGCCAGCAGTTACGGCTCAGGGTCAGGAAACACCATATATTTT,CASSYGSGSGNTIYF
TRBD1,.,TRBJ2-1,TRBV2,TGTGCCAGCAGTCGACAGGGGAGCTCCTACAATGAGCAGTTCTTC,CASSRQGSSYNEQFF
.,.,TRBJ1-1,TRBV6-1,TGTGCCAGCAGTGAGGGCAGGGCGTACACTGAAGCTTTCTTT,CASSEGRAYTEAFF
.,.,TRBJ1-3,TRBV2,TGTGCCAGCAGTGAACGAAGTGTCGAGGTTCTTTCTGGAAACACCATATATTTT,CASSERSVEVLSGNTIYF
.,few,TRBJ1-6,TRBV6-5,TGTGCCAGCAGTTCGGGGTACAGTAATTCACCCCTCCACTTT,CASSSGYSNSPLHF
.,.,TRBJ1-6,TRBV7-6,TGTGCCAGCAGCTTATTACAGGGCTATAATTCACCCCTCCACTTT,CASSLLQGYNSPLHF
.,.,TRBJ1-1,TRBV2,TGTGCCAGCAGTGTCCCCGTTATGAACACTGAAGCTTTCTTT,CASSVPVMNTEAFF
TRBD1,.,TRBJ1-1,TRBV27,TGTGCCAGCAGTACGGGGACAGGGGTGAACACTGAAGCTTTCTTT,CASSTGTGVNTEAFF
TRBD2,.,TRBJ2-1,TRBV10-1,TGCGCCAGCAGTGAGTCACTAGCGGGAGTGTACAATGAGCAGTTCTTC,CASSESLAGVYNEQFF
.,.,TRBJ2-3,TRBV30,TGTGCCTGGATAAAACTAGGAGATACGCAGTATTTT,CAWIKLGDTQYF
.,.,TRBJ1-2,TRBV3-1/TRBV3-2,TGTGCCAGCAGCCGGGGGGTCTATGGCTACACCTTC,CASSRGVYGYTF
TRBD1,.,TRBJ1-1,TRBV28,TGTGCCAGCAGTCGACAGGGGGCGAACACTGAAGCTTTCTTT,CASSRQGANTEAFF
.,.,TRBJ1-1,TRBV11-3,TGTGCCAGCAGCTTCTGGGAGACTGAAGCTTTCTTT,CASSFWETEAFF
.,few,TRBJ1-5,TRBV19,TGTGCCAGTAGGCAGTCCGACAGGAATCAGCCCCAGCATTTT,CASRQSDRNQPQHF
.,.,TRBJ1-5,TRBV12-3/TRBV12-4,TGTGCCAGCCGATCGTCAGTCAATCAGCCCCAGCATTTT,CASRSSVNQPQHF
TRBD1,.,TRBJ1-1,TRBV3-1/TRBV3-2,TGTGCCAGCAGCCCGGGACAGCCTTGGAACACTGAAGCTTTCTTT,CASSPGQPWNTEAFF
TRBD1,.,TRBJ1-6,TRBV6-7,TGTGCCAGCAGAACAGGGGGCGAGGTCTCCTATAATTCACCCCTCCACTTT,CASRTGGEVSYNSPLHF
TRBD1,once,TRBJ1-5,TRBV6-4,TGTGCCAGAGGATTGGGACAGACTAGCAATCAGCCCCAGCATTTT,CARGLGQTSNQPQHF